The 14 T cell receptor beta chains below were found in one sample sequenced in a study of post-analysis software for immune sequencing data. The study, taken as a whole, reports: Four to six TRBV segments, including TRBV5-6, TRBV5-1 and TRBV20-1, were more frequent in patients than controls.

These receptors have no identified antigens. Unique-molecular-identifier-tagged TCR beta cDNA libraries were used. Via MiXCR, TCRdb re-called the PCR reads, giving one row per CDR3 protein. The sample holds 740,000 or so distinct CDR3 sequences, about 53% seen once. Sample: blood. The receptor set was obtained from a girl between 10 and 17 years old with multiple sclerosis.

This clonotype occurred a few times. The chain employs TRBV29-1 and TRBJ1-2; D not certain. The V and J ends lost 1 base and 6 bases respectively, with 9 bases between them. The CDR3 is 12 amino acids. In germline, CDR1 is SQVTM, CDR2 ANQGSEA. The CDR3 DNA sequence: TGCAGCGTTGAAGGGGAAAGGCATGGCTACACCTTC. It is translated as CSVEGERHGYTF.

This rearrangement joins TRBV7-2 to TRBJ2-1, with 10 bases that match TRBD2. The germline CDR1 and CDR2 sequences are SGHTA and FQGNSA. This CDR3 has 19 residues. Losses at the gene ends were 5 bases for V and 0 bases for J; bases not matched to a gene: 13. The CDR3 is CASSESSGGSSSSYNEQFF. The CDR3 DNA is TGTGCCAGCAGCGAATCTAGCGGGGGCTCGTCGAGCTCCTACAATGAGCAGTTCTTC.

The chain uses TRBV20-1 and TRBJ2-7, with D unresolved. The V and J ends lost 4 bases and 3 bases respectively, with 22 bases between them. In germline, CDR1 is DFQATT, CDR2 SNEGSKA (reference sequence). The CDR3 has 16 amino acids. The CDR3 DNA reads as TGCAGTGCTACTGGAACCGGAGAGTATTTGGACTACGAGCAGTACTTC. Protein sequence: CSATGTGEYLDYEQYF.

The chain is built from TRBV12-5 and TRBJ1-1; a possible D gene is TRBD1 (6 bases). The V gene's germline CDR1 is LGHNT and CDR2 FRNRAP. Trimming removed 1 base from V and 0 bases from J, with 12 bases in between. The CDR3 is 16 residues long. The chain's CDR3 is CASGLGQALLNTEAFF. The CDR3 coding sequence is TGTGCTAGTGGTTTGGGACAGGCTCTCCTGAACACTGAAGCTTTCTTT.

The V and J genes are TRBV20-1 and TRBJ2-1; the match to TRBD2 covers 14 bases. The DNA end lines up better with TRBJ2-7; the J call may be wrong. Germline-derived CDR1 and CDR2 are DFQATT and SNEGSKA (reference sequence). The CDR3 loop spans 16 amino acids. CDR3: CSAKRTSGGTSYEQYF. CDR3 nucleotide sequence: TGCAGTGCTAAAAGGACTAGCGGGGGGACCTCCTACGAGCAGTACTTC.

This clonotype was observed once. The chain is built from TRBV5-5 and TRBJ2-7; tentatively, D is TRBD1 or TRBD2 (5 bases each). The V gene's germline CDR1 is SGHKS and CDR2 YYEKEE (reference sequence). The CDR3 is 12 amino acids. Trimming shortened V by 4 bases and J by 6 bases, and 11 bases separated the two germline ends. This CDR3 is CASSGSGGEQYF. In DNA form, the CDR3 reads TGTGCCAGCAGCGGAAGTGGGGGCGAGCAGTACTTC.

This rearrangement joins TRBV20-1 to TRBJ2-6, with D unresolved. This CDR3 spans 18 amino acids. Trimming removed 6 bases at V and 0 bases at J, with 21 bases between. CDR1 DFQATT and CDR2 SNEGSKA come from the germline V gene (reference sequence). CDR3 sequence reads: CSAPAQGRNPSGANVLTF. In nucleotides, the CDR3 is TGCAGTGCGCCCGCCCAAGGCCGCAACCCCTCTGGGGCCAACGTCCTGACTTTC.

This chain uses TRBV6-2 or TRBV6-3 with TRBJ2-4; D is unresolved. The DNA end favors TRBJ2-7, so the J call may be wrong. Germline CDR1 is MNHEY and CDR2 is SVGEGT. The CDR3 loop spans 13 amino acids. The DNA for the CDR3 is TGTGCCAGCAGTTTATGGCAGTTCTACGAGCAGTACTTC. Translating it yields CASSLWQFYEQYF.

CDR3 protein: CSARDLTGVPLNYGYTF. The CDR3 DNA reads TGCAGTGCTAGAGATTTGACAGGGGTCCCCCTTAATTATGGCTACACCTTC. This chain links TRBV20-1 with TRBJ1-2, with 8 bases lining up with TRBD1. The CDR3 has 17 amino acids. V lost 0 bases to trimming and J lost 5 bases; unmatched junction nucleotides: 14. From germline, CDR1 is DFQATT and CDR2 SNEGSKA (reference sequence).

The V and J genes are TRBV7-2 and TRBJ1-2, with D unclear. V lost 3 bases and J 7 bases, leaving 18 bases between the germline ends. Germline V gives CDR1 SGHTA, CDR2 FQGNSA. The CDR3 runs 15 residues. The CDR3: CASSLSSPGVGGYTF. The DNA of the CDR3 is TGTGCCAGCAGCTTGTCGAGTCCGGGCGTTGGTGGCTACACCTTC.

The V and J genes are TRBV11-3 and TRBJ2-1; 10 positions match TRBD2. The germline V gene encodes CDR1 SGHNT and CDR2 YENEEA. V shed 2 bases, J shed 8 bases, and the junction held 9 bases outside the gene matches. This CDR3 contains 16 residues. The CDR3 DNA reads as TGTGCCAGCAGCTTATTCGGCCCTAGCGGGGGACATGAGCAGTTCTTC. It encodes CASSLFGPSGGHEQFF. The full variable domain, with the rest looked up from reference TRBV11-3 and TRBJ2-1, is EAGVVQSPRYKIIEKKQPVAFWCNPISGHNTLYWYLQNLGQGPELLIRYENEEAVDDSQLPKDRFSAERLKGVDSTLKIQPAELGDSAVYLCASSLFGPSGGHEQFFGPGTRLTVL.

This clonotype was observed a handful of times. The chain carries TRBV5-6 and TRBJ1-1; 9 positions match TRBD1. This CDR3 is 12 amino acids long. Trimming removed 1 base from V and 12 bases from J; junction bases left unmatched: 4. CDR1 is SGHDT, CDR2 YYEEEE, per germline. CDR3 residues: CASSLRGQGPFF. The DNA for the CDR3 is TGTGCCAGCAGCTTGAGGGGACAGGGACCTTTCTTT.

This clonotype occurred a few times. This chain connects TRBV12-3 or TRBV12-4 to TRBJ1-2; D is undetermined. V dropped 3 bases and J dropped 2 bases, with 4 bases sitting between them. The CDR3 has 12 residues. CDR3 region: CASSFRNYGYTF. CDR3 sequence (DNA): TGTGCCAGCAGTTTCAGGAACTATGGCTACACCTTC.

This chain uses TRBV10-3 with TRBJ1-4; tentative D call: TRBD1 (5 bases). The CDR3 runs 17 residues. Germline V gene sequence: CDR1 ENHRY, CDR2 SYGVKD. Trimming stripped 3 bases from V and 0 bases from J, with 14 bases between. The CDR3 sequence is CAISDAPGTPTNEKLFF. CDR3 in DNA: TGTGCCATCAGTGACGCCCCCGGGACCCCAACTAATGAAAAACTGTTTTTT.